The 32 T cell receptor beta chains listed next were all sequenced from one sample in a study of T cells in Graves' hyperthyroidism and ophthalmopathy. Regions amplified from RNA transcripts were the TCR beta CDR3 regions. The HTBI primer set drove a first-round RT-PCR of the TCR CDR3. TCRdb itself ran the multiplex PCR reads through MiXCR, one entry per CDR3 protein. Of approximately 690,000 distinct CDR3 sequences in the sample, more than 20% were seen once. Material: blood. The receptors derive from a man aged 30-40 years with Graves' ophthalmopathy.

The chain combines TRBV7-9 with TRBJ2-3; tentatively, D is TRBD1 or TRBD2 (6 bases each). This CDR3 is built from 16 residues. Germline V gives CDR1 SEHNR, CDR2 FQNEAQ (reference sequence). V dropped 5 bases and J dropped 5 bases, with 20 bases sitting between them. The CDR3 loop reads CASSPAWRGHQDTQYF. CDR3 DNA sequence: TGTGCCAGCAGCCCTGCCTGGCGGGGACACCAAGATACGCAGTATTTT.

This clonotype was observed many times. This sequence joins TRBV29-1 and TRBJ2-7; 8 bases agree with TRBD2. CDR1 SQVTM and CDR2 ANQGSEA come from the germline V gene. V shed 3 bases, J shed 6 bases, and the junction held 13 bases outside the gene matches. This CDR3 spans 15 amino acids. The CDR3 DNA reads TGCAGCGTTGACTCCGGACCAGCGGGAGCGATCGAGCAGTACTTC. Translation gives CSVDSGPAGAIEQYF.

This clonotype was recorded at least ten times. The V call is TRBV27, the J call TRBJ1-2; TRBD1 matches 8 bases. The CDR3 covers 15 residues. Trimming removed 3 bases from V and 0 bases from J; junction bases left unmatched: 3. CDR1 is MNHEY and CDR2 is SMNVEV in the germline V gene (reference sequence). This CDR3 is CASSLGTGANYGYTF. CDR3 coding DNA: TGTGCCAGCAGTTTGGGGACAGGAGCTAACTATGGCTACACCTTC.

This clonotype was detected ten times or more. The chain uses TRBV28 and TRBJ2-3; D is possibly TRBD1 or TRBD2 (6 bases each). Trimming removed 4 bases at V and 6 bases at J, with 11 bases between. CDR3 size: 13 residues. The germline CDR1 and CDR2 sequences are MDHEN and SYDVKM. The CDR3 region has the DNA TGTGCCAGCAGTTCCGCCGGGGGCGATACGCAGTATTTT. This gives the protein CASSSAGGDTQYF.

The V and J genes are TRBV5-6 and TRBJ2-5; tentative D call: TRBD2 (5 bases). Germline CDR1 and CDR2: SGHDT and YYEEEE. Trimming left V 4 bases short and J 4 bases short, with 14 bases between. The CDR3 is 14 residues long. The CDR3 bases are TGTGCCAGCAGCGCACCCCGGGGATCAGAGACCCAGTACTTC. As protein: CASSAPRGSETQYF.

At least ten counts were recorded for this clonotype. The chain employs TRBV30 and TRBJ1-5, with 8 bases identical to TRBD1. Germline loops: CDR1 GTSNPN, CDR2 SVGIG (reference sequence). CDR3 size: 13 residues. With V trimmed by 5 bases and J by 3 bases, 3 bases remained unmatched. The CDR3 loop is CAWATGDNQPQHF. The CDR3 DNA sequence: TGTGCCTGGGCGACAGGGGACAATCAGCCCCAGCATTTT.

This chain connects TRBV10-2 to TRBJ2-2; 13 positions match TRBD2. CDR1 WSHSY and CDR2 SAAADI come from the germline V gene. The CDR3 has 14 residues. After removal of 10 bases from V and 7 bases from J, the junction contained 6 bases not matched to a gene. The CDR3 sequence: CATETSGRIGELFF. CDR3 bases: TGCGCCACCGAGACTAGCGGGAGGATCGGGGAGCTGTTTTTT.

CDR3: CASGSGTVTNEQFF. In DNA, the CDR3 is TGTGCCAGCGGCTCCGGGACGGTTACAAATGAGCAGTTCTTC. The rearrangement joins TRBV7-2 to TRBJ2-1; tentatively, D is TRBD1 or TRBD2 (5 bases each). V lost 8 bases and J lost 7, with 18 bases in between. The CDR3 sequence is 14 residues long. The germline gives CDR1 SGHTA, CDR2 FQGNSA.

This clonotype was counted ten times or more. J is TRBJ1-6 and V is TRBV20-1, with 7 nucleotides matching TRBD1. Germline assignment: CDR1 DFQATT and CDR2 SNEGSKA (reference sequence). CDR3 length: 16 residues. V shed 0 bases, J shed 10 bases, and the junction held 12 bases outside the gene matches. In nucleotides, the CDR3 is TGCAGTGCTAGAGATCAGGGGGAAGGGCCTTACTCACCCCTCCACTTT. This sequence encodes CSARDQGEGPYSPLHF.

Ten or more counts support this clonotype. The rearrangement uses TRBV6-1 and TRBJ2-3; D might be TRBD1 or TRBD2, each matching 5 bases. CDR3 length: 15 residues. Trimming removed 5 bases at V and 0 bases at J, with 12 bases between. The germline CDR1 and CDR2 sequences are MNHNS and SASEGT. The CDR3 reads CASSYSGRSTDTQYF. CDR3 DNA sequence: TGTGCCAGCAGTTATTCGGGACGAAGCACAGATACGCAGTATTTT.

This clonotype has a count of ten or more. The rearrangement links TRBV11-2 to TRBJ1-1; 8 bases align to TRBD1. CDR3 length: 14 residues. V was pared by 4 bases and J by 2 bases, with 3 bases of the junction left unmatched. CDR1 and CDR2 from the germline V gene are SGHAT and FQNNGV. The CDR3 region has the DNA TGTGCCAGCAGCTCGACAGGGGCTAACACTGAAGCTTTCTTT. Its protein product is CASSSTGANTEAFF. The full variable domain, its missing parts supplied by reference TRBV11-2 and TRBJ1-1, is EAGVAQSPRYKIIEKRQSVAFWCNPISGHATLYWYQQILGQGPKLLIQFQNNGVVDDSQLPKDRFSAERLKGVDSTLKIQPAKLEDSAVYLCASSSTGANTEAFFGQGTRLTVV.

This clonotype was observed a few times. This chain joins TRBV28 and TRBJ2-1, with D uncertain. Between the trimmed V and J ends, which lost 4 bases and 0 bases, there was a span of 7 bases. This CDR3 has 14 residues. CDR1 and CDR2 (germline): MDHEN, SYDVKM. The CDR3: CASSWTASYNEQFF. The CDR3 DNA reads TGTGCCAGCAGTTGGACGGCCTCCTACAATGAGCAGTTCTTC.

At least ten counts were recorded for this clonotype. CDR3 DNA: TGTGCCAGCAGCTTATCCGACAGGGAGAACGGCTACACCTTC. Encoded protein: CASSLSDRENGYTF. The chain joins TRBV13 to TRBJ1-2; the match to TRBD1 covers 7 bases. The J segment lost 8 bases and the V segment lost 2 bases, leaving 8 bases of the junction unmatched. The CDR3 consists of 14 residues. CDR1 and CDR2 (germline): PRHDT, FYEKMQ (reference sequence).

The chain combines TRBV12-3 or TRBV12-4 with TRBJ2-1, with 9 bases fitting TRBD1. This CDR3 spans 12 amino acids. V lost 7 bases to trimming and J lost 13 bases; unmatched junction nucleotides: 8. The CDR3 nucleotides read TGTGCCAGCAAACAACAGGGGGCGGCCCAGTTCTTC. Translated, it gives CASKQQGAAQFF.

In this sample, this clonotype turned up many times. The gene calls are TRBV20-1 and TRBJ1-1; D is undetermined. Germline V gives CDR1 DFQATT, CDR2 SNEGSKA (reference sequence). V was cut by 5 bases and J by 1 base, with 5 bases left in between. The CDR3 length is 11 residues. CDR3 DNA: TGCAGTGCTGAGGAGAACACTGAAGCTTTCTTT. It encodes CSAEENTEAFF.

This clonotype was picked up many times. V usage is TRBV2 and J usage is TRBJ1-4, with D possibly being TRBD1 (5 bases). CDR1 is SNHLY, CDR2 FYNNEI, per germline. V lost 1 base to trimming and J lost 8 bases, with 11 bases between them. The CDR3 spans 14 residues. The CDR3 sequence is CASSEGGAGEKLFF. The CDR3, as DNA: TGTGCCAGCAGTGAAGGAGGGGCCGGCGAAAAACTGTTTTTT.

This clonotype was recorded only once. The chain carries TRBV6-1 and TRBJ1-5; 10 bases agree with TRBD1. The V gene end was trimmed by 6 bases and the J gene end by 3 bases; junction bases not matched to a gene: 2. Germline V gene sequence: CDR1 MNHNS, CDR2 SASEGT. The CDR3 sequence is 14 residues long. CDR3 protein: CASRGTGVNQPQHF. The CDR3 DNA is TGTGCCAGCAGAGGGACAGGGGTCAATCAGCCCCAGCATTTT.

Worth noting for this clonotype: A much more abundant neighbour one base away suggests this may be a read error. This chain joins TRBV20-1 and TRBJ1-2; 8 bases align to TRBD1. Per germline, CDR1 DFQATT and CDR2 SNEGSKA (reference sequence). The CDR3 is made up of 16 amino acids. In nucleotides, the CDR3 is TGCAGTGCTAGAGCCTATGCGGGACAGGCCTTCTATGACTACACCTTC. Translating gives CSARAYAGQAFYDYTF.

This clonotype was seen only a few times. As DNA, the CDR3 is TGTGCCAGCAGCCCGCCTGAGGGCCTCGAGCAGTACTTC. Translation gives CASSPPEGLEQYF. V gene TRBV13 combines with J gene TRBJ2-7; maybe TRBD2 (5 bases). Germline V gene lookup returns CDR1 PRHDT and CDR2 FYEKMQ (reference sequence). The V and J ends lost 5 bases and 6 bases respectively, with 14 bases between them. The CDR3 sequence is 13 residues long.

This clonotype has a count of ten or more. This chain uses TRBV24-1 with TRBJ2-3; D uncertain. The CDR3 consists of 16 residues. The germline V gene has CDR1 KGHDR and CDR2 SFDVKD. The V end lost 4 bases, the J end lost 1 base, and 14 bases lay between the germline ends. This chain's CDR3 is CATSDIQRLGTDTQYF. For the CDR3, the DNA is TGTGCCACCAGTGACATTCAAAGATTGGGCACAGATACGCAGTATTTT.

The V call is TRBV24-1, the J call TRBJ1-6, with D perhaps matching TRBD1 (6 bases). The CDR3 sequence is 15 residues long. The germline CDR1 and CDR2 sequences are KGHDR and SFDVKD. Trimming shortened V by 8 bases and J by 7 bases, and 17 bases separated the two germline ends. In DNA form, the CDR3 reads TGTGCCACCACCCGGGGGGCTGAAGAAAATTCACCCCTCCACTTT. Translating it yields CATTRGAEENSPLHF.

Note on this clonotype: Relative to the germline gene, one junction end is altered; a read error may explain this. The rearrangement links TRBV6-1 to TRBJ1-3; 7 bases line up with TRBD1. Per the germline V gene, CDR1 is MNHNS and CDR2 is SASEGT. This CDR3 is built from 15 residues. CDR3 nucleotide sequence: TGTGCCTGCAGTGAGGACAGGATCTCTGGAAACACCATATATTTT. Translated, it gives CACSEDRISGNTIYF.

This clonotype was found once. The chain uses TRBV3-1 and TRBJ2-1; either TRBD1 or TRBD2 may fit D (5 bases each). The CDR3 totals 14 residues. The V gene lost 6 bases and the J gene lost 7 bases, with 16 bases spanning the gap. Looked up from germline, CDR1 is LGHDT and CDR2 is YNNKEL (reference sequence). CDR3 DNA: TGTGCCAGCAGTTCAACCTACGGGGCGAATGAGCAGTTCTTC. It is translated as CASSSTYGANEQFF.

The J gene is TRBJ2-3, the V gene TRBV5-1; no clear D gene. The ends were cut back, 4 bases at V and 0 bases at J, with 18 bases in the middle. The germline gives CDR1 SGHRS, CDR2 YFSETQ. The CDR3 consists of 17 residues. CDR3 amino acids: CASSLTVAARSTDTQYF. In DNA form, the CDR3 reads TGCGCCAGCAGCCTGACGGTGGCAGCCAGAAGCACAGATACGCAGTATTTT.

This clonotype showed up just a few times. CDR3 DNA: TGTGCCAGTAGTAGGACTAGCGGGAGGGTTCCCGGCTACAATGAGCAGTTCTTC. Amino acid sequence: CASSRTSGRVPGYNEQFF. This chain links TRBV19 with TRBJ2-1; 15 bases fit TRBD2. Per the germline V gene, CDR1 is LNHDA and CDR2 is SQIVND (reference sequence). The trim removed 4 bases at V and 3 bases at J, leaving 7 bases unmatched. The CDR3 is made up of 18 amino acids.

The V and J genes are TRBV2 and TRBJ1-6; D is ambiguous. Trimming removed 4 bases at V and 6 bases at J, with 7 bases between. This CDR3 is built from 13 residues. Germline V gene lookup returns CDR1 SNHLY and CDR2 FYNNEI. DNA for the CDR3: TGTGCCAGCAGTGTCGACTTTAATTCACCCCTCCACTTT. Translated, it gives CASSVDFNSPLHF.

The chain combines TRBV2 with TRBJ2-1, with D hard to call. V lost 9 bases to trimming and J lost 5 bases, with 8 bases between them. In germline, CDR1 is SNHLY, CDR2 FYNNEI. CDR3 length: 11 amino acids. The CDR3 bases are TGTGCCAGTATCCTTAACAATGAGCAGTTCTTC. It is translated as CASILNNEQFF.

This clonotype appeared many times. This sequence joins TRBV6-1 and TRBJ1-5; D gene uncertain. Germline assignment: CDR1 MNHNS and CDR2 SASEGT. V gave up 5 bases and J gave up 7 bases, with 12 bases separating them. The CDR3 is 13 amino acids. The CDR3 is CASSPSTLQPQHF. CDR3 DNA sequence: TGTGCCAGCAGTCCAAGCACATTGCAGCCCCAGCATTTT.

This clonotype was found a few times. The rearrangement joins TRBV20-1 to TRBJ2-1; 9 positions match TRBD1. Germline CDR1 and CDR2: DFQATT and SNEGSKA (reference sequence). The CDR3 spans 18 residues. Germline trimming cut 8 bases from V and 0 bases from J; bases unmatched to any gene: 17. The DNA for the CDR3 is TGCAGTTCACCCGCGGGACAGGGTGGTAAGGCCTCCTACAATGAGCAGTTCTTC. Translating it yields CSSPAGQGGKASYNEQFF.

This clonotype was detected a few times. In nucleotides, the CDR3 is TGTGCCAGCAGTGCCCCTGGCGGGAGGATTGCAGATACGCAGTATTTT. It encodes CASSAPGGRIADTQYF. The rearrangement links TRBV28 to TRBJ2-3, with 8 bases aligning to TRBD2. This CDR3 contains 16 residues. Per germline, CDR1 MDHEN and CDR2 SYDVKM. The ends lost 5 bases at V and 4 bases at J; junction bases unmatched: 11.

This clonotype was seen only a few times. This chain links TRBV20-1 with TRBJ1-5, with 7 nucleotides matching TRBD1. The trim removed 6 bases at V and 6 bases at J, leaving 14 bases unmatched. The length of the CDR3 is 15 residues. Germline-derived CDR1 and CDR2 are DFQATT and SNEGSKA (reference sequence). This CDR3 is CSARTGVGVTQPQHF. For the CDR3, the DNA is TGCAGTGCGCGAACAGGGGTGGGCGTGACTCAGCCCCAGCATTTT.

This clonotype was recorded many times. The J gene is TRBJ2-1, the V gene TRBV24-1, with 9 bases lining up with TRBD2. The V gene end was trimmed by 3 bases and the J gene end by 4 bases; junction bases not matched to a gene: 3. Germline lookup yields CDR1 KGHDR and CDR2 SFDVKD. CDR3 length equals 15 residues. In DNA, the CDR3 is TGTGCCACCAGTGATGTAGCGGGAGAATACAATGAGCAGTTCTTC. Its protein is CATSDVAGEYNEQFF.